The next 19 T cell receptor beta chains were all read from a single sample in a study of identical twins' blood T cells. TCRdb itself ran the 5' RACE reads through MiXCR, one entry per CDR3 protein. The data contain 400,000 or so distinct CDR3 sequences, about 28% of them seen just once; the ten biggest clones take up 5.5% to 6.5%. The source material was PBMCs. These receptors were taken from a woman aged 18 to 55 in good health.

This clonotype was picked up a small number of times. The chain employs TRBV18 and TRBJ1-4; D not certain. Trimming stripped 6 bases from V and 0 bases from J, with 5 bases between. Germline V gene data show CDR1 as KGHSH and CDR2 as LQKENI. The length of the CDR3 is 13 residues. CDR3 sequence (DNA): TGTGCCAGCTCGACGGCAACTAATGAAAAACTGTTTTTT. As protein: CASSTATNEKLFF.

In its sample, this clonotype is medium-sized. V and J are TRBV3-1 and TRBJ2-2, with D unresolved. The ends were cut back, 6 bases at V and 4 bases at J, with 9 bases in the middle. Germline CDR1 LGHDT, CDR2 YNNKEL (reference sequence). This CDR3 has 13 residues. CDR3 region: CASRLLGTGELFF. DNA of the CDR3: TGTGCCAGCAGGCTACTTGGCACCGGGGAGCTGTTTTTT.

This clonotype appeared a few times. CDR3 in DNA: TGCAGTGCTCGACGACTAGCGGGTTACGGGGATGAGCAGTTCTTC. It translates to CSARRLAGYGDEQFF. The genes are TRBV20-1 and TRBJ2-1; 10 nucleotides align to TRBD2. The germline CDR1 and CDR2 sequences are DFQATT and SNEGSKA (reference sequence). The CDR3 runs to 15 residues. V gave up 5 bases and J gave up 8 bases; unmatched junction bases: 12.

The chain couples TRBV12-3 or TRBV12-4 to TRBJ1-2, with no clear D. V lost 5 bases to trimming and J lost 4 bases, with 14 bases between them. The CDR3 loop spans 14 amino acids. CDR3 residues: CASSPDGVLYGYTF. The CDR3 region has the DNA TGTGCCAGCAGTCCGGACGGGGTGCTCTATGGCTACACCTTC.

The chain's CDR3 is CAWSVRGTVGYTF. Written as DNA, the CDR3 is TGTGCCTGGAGTGTACGAGGAACGGTCGGCTACACCTTC. The J gene is TRBJ1-2, the V gene TRBV30; the D is unclear. Trimming removed 0 bases from V and 8 bases from J, with 13 bases in between. Germline V lookup: CDR1 GTSNPN, CDR2 SVGIG (reference sequence). This CDR3 has 13 residues.

The sample holds a few counts of this clonotype. The genes are TRBV20-1 and TRBJ2-1; 8 bases are shared with TRBD2. CDR3 length: 16 amino acids. With 2 bases clipped from V and 4 bases from J, the junction kept 10 bases outside the gene matches. CDR1 and CDR2 from the germline V gene are DFQATT and SNEGSKA (reference sequence). As DNA, the CDR3 is TGCAGTGCTAGATTGGGGGGCGGGGGGACGTACAATGAGCAGTTCTTC. Residues: CSARLGGGGTYNEQFF.

The V gene is TRBV10-1, the J gene TRBJ1-3; D is possibly TRBD1 (5 bases). The CDR3 has 17 residues. Germline CDR1 reads WNHNN; CDR2 reads SYGVQD (reference sequence). Trimming left V 0 bases short and J 0 bases short, with 12 bases between. The CDR3 DNA is TGCGCCAGCAGTGAGTCGCCATCAGGGAACTCTGGAAACACCATATATTTT. Its translation: CASSESPSGNSGNTIYF.

This clonotype was recorded many times. The CDR3, as DNA: TGTGCCAGCTCACCCCAGGGGGGACCGAACACTGAAGCTTTCTTT. It specifies CASSPQGGPNTEAFF. J is TRBJ1-1 and V is TRBV18, with 7 bases matching TRBD1. The CDR3 runs 15 residues. With 3 bases clipped from V and 1 base from J, the junction kept 5 bases outside the gene matches. CDR1 is KGHSH and CDR2 is LQKENI in the germline V gene. Variable domain in full (rest from reference TRBV18 and TRBJ1-1): NAGVMQNPRHLVRRRGQEARLRCSPMKGHSHVYWYRQLPEEGLKFMVYLQKENIIDESGMPKERFSAEFPKEGPSILRIQQVVRGDSAAYFCASSPQGGPNTEAFFGQGTRLTVV.

The V call is TRBV20-1, the J call TRBJ2-2; D remains ambiguous. The CDR3 is 16 residues long. Trimming pared 0 bases from V and 1 base from J, leaving 12 bases between. Germline V CDR1 and CDR2: DFQATT, SNEGSKA (reference sequence). CDR3 loop: CSARDSAELNTGELFF. CDR3 sequence (DNA): TGCAGTGCTAGAGATTCGGCCGAATTGAACACCGGGGAGCTGTTTTTT.

In its sample, this clonotype was seen a few times. One junction end does not reproduce the germline sequence, and a read error may be involved. This chain joins TRBV7-8 and TRBJ1-1; D gene unclear. CDR3 length: 16 amino acids. CDR1 and CDR2 (germline): SGHVS, FQNEAQ. CDR3 residues: CASSLEIPYMNAEAFF. CDR3 DNA sequence: TGTGCCAGCAGCTTAGAGATTCCCTATATGAACGCTGAAGCTTTCTTT.

This clonotype was seen ten or more times. This CDR3 is CASSLGVGEAFF. As DNA, the CDR3 is TGTGCCAGTAGTCTGGGAGTGGGTGAAGCTTTCTTT. The chain is built from TRBV19 and TRBJ1-1, with unresolved D. Germline V gene sequence: CDR1 LNHDA, CDR2 SQIVND (reference sequence). V lost 5 bases to trimming and J lost 7 bases, with 11 bases between them. The CDR3 runs to 12 residues.

This clonotype was recorded many times. The CDR3 spells CASSPITNTGELFF. Here the CDR3 DNA reads TGTGCCAGCAGCCCGATTACAAACACCGGGGAGCTGTTTTTT. The chain links TRBV11-2 to TRBJ2-2; D gene ambiguous. Per germline, CDR1 SGHAT and CDR2 FQNNGV. The CDR3 consists of 14 residues. The V and J ends lost 5 bases and 2 bases respectively, with 9 bases between them. Based on the CDR3 plus reference TRBV11-2 and TRBJ2-2, the full variable domain is EAGVAQSPRYKIIEKRQSVAFWCNPISGHATLYWYQQILGQGPKLLIQFQNNGVVDDSQLPKDRFSAERLKGVDSTLKIQPAKLEDSAVYLCASSPITNTGELFFGEGSRLTVL.

This clonotype was seen ten or more times. This chain connects TRBV3-1 to TRBJ1-1; perhaps TRBD1 as D (5 bases). The CDR3 is 14 amino acids. Germline V CDR1 and CDR2: LGHDT, YNNKEL (reference sequence). Trimming cost V 1 base and J 3 bases, with 9 bases left between them. The CDR3 spells CASSQGRGYTEAFF. In DNA, the CDR3 is TGTGCCAGCAGCCAAGGGCGGGGGTACACTGAAGCTTTCTTT.

For this clonotype: With a much larger clone just one base away, this may be a read error. This chain connects TRBV3-1 to TRBJ1-1; tentatively, D is TRBD1 (5 bases). V shed 3 bases and J shed 5 bases, with 10 bases lying between them. There are 13 residues in the CDR3. The germline CDR1 and CDR2 sequences are LGHDT and YNNKEL (reference sequence). Here the CDR3 DNA reads TGTGCCAGCAGCCAGGGGGAAGTAACTGAAGCTTTCTTT. Protein sequence: CASSQGEVTEAFF.

This chain links TRBV14 with TRBJ2-1; D gene uncertain. V shed 0 bases and J shed 8 bases, with 14 bases lying between them. The V gene's germline CDR1 is SGHDN and CDR2 FVKESK. This CDR3 is 15 amino acids long. The chain's CDR3 is CASSQDLPRFDEQFF. DNA of the CDR3: TGTGCCAGCAGCCAAGACCTACCCAGGTTTGATGAGCAGTTCTTC.

The V call is TRBV27, the J call TRBJ1-5; D remains ambiguous. The CDR3 sequence is 14 residues long. Germline CDR1 and CDR2: MNHEY and SMNVEV (reference sequence). Trimming left V 3 bases short and J 6 bases short, with 12 bases between. The CDR3 sequence is CASSFTPRGQPQHF. CDR3 bases: TGTGCCAGCAGTTTCACTCCCCGGGGTCAGCCCCAGCATTTT.

The chain is built from TRBV7-2 and TRBJ2-2; D is ambiguous. The CDR3 contains 15 residues. Trimming stripped 2 bases from V and 1 base from J, with 8 bases between. CDR1 and CDR2 (germline): SGHTA, FQGNSA. The CDR3 reads CASSLNVGNTGELFF. DNA for the CDR3: TGTGCCAGCAGCTTAAATGTCGGGAACACCGGGGAGCTGTTTTTT. The full variable domain, rest sourced from reference TRBV7-2 and TRBJ2-2, is GAGVSQSPSNKVTEKGKDVELRCDPISGHTALYWYRQSLGQGLEFLIYFQGNSAPDKSGLPSDRFSAERTGGSVSTLTIQRTQQEDSAVYLCASSLNVGNTGELFFGEGSRLTVL.

This clonotype was seen at least ten times. V and J are TRBV29-1 and TRBJ1-2; TRBD1 matches 10 bases. The germline CDR1 and CDR2 sequences are SQVTM and ANQGSEA. The CDR3 loop spans 13 amino acids. With 2 bases clipped from V and 5 bases from J, the junction kept 2 bases outside the gene matches. CDR3 loop: CSVETGQGYGYTF. The DNA for the CDR3 is TGCAGCGTTGAAACGGGACAGGGGTATGGCTACACCTTC.

At least ten counts were recorded for this clonotype. The chain is built from TRBV19 and TRBJ2-1; TRBD2 agrees at 10 bases. Germline assignment: CDR1 LNHDA and CDR2 SQIVND (reference sequence). The CDR3 loop spans 13 amino acids. The J segment lost 7 bases and the V segment lost 8 bases, leaving 5 bases of the junction unmatched. The CDR3 sequence: CASGTSVTNEQFF. CDR3 in DNA: TGTGCCAGTGGGACTAGCGTTACGAATGAGCAGTTCTTC.